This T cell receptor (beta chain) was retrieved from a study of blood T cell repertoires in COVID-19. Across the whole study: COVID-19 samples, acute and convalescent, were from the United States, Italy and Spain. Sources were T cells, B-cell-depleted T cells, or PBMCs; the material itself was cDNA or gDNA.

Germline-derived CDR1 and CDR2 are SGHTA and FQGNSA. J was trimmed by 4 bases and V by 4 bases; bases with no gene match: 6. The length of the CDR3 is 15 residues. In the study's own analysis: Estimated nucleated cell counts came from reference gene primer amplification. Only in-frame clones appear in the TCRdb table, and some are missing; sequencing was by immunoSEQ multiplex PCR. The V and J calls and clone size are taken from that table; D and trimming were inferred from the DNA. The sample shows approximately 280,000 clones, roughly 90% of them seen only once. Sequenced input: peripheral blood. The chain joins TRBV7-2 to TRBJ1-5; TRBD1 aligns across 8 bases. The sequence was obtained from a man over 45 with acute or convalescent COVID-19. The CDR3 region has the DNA TGTGCCAGCAGCTCACACAGGGGGATGAATCAGCCCCAGCATTTT. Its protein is CASSSHRGMNQPQHF.